This T cell receptor beta chain emerged from a study of neurological immune-mediated disorders. Synthesis of cDNA was carried out by template-switch 5'RACE. The reaction used 10-nucleotide random UMIs. TCRdb ran MiXCR on the 5' RACE reads and lists one entry per CDR3 protein. The data hold some 120,000 distinct CDR3 sequences, with more than 2.5% observed a single time. This clonotype was found many times. At one end, the junction sequence differs from germline, possibly due to a read error. The CDR3 has 12 residues. CDR1 and CDR2 from the germline V gene are LGHNT and FRNRAP. The TCR sequence derives from a woman aged 30 to 39 with multiple sclerosis. This sequence joins TRBV12-5 and TRBJ1-1; maybe TRBD1 (6 bases). Source material: PBMCs. The CDR3 DNA reads as TGTGCTAGTGGGTTGGGGGCGAATGAAGCTTTCTTT. Translated: CASGLGANEAFF.